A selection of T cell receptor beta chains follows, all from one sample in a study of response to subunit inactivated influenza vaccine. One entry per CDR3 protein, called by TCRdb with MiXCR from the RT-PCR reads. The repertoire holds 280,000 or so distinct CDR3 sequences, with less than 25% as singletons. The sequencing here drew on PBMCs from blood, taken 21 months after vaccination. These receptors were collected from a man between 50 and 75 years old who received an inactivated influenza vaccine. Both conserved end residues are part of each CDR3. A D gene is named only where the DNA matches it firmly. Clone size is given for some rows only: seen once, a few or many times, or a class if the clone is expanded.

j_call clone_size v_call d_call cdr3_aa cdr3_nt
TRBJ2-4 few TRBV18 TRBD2 CASSPPRGGNEAKNIQYF TGTGCCAGCTCACCACCTCGCGGGGGGAATGAGGCCAAAAACATTCAGTACTTC
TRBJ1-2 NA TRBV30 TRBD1 CAWSINGQGSRYTF TGTGCCTGGAGTATAAACGGACAGGGATCCCGCTACACCTTC
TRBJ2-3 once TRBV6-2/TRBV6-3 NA CASRIASSSTDTQYF TGTGCCAGCAGAATAGCGTCATCTAGCACAGATACGCAGTATTTT
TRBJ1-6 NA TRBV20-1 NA CSARGTSYNSPLHF TGCAGTGCCAGGGGCACCTCCTATAATTCACCCCTCCACTTT
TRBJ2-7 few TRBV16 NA CASSQSGSRDSEYEQYF TGTGCCAGCAGCCAATCAGGGTCGAGGGACTCGGAATACGAGCAGTACTTC
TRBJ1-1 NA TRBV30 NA CAWGQGMYTEAFF TGTGCCTGGGGCCAGGGGATGTACACTGAAGCTTTCTTT
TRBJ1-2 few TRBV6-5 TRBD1 CASSYLIRDRANGYTF TGTGCCAGCAGTTATTTAATCCGGGACAGGGCTAATGGCTACACCTTC
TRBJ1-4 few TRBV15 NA CATSGTRATNEKLFF TGTGCCACCTCAGGGACTCGTGCAACTAATGAAAAACTGTTTTTT
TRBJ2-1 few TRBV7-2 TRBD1 CASSPWGQINEQFF TGTGCCAGCAGCCCATGGGGACAGATCAATGAGCAGTTCTTC
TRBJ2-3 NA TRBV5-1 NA CASSPPSGTFLDTQYF TGCGCCAGCAGCCCGCCGTCGGGGACCTTTTTAGATACGCAGTATTTT
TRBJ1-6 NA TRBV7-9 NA CASSEQGTNSPLHF TGTGCCAGCAGCGAACAGGGCACAAATTCACCCCTCCACTTT
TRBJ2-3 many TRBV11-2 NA CASSYPRDPGDTQYF TGTGCCAGCAGCTACCCGCGGGACCCTGGGGATACGCAGTATTTT
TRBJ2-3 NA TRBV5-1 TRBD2 CASSLGSGGTDTQYF TGCGCCAGCAGCTTGGGGAGCGGGGGCACAGATACGCAGTATTTT
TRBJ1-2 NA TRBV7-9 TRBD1 CVSSLVTQGAYGYTF TGTGTCAGCAGCTTAGTCACACAGGGGGCGTATGGCTACACCTTC
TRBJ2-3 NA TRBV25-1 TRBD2 CASSEAGSGGVNTQYF TGTGCCAGCAGTGAAGCTGGTAGCGGGGGAGTCAATACGCAGTATTTT
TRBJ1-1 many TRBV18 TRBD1 CASSPRDRGMNTEAFF TGTGCCAGCTCACCACGGGACAGGGGAATGAACACTGAAGCTTTCTTT
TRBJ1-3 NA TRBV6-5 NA CASQQGPTGNTLYF TGTGCCAGCCAGCAGGGGCCCACTGGAAACACCCTATATTTT
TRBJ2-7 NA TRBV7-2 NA CASSFTGYHEQYF TGTGCCAGCAGCTTTACAGGGTACCACGAGCAGTACTTC
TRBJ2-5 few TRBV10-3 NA CAISEGPQRGETQYF TGTGCCATCAGTGAAGGGCCCCAGAGGGGGGAGACCCAGTACTTC
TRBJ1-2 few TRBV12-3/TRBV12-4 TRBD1 CASSFGTGGSGYTF TGTGCCAGCAGTTTCGGGACAGGGGGCTCTGGCTACACCTTC
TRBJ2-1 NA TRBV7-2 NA CASSLVASVRINEQFF TGTGCCAGCAGCTTAGTGGCTAGCGTCCGTATAAATGAGCAGTTCTTC
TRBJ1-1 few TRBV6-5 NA CATAENTEAFF TGTGCCACAGCAGAGAACACTGAAGCTTTCTTT
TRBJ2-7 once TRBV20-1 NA CSAQRDTKPYEQYF TGCAGTGCCCAACGGGACACAAAGCCCTACGAGCAGTACTTC
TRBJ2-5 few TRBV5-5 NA CASSGEAVQETQYF TGTGCCAGCAGCGGGGAGGCAGTTCAAGAGACCCAGTACTTC
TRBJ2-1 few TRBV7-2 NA CASSFLGEQFF TGTGCCAGCAGCTTCCTGGGTGAGCAGTTCTTC
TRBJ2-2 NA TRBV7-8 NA CASSSQHRTGELFF TGTGCCAGCAGCTCACAACACCGGACCGGGGAGCTGTTTTTT
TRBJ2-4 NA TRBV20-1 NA CSARLGGENIQYF TGCAGTGCTAGGTTGGGAGGTGAAAACATTCAGTACTTC
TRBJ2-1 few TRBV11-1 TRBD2 CASSLRTSGKLSYNEQFF TGTGCCAGCAGCCTGAGGACTAGCGGGAAGTTGTCCTACAATGAGCAGTTCTTC
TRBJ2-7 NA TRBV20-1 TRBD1 CSAIQGAPPYEQYF TGCAGTGCTATACAGGGGGCGCCCCCGTACGAGCAGTACTTC
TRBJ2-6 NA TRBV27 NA CASSLSNRANVLTF TGTGCCAGCAGTTTATCGAACAGGGCCAACGTCCTGACTTTC
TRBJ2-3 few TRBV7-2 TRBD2 CASRRLAGATDTQYF TGTGCCAGCAGGAGACTAGCGGGGGCGACAGATACGCAGTATTTT
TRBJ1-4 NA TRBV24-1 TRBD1 CATSDETTGGAGKLFF TGTGCCACCAGTGATGAAACGACAGGGGGCGCCGGAAAACTGTTTTTT
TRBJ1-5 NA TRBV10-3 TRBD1 CAISDRTGGTPQPQHF TGTGCCATCAGTGACCGGACAGGGGGGACTCCTCAGCCCCAGCATTTT
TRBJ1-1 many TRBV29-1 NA CSARQDTEAFF TGCAGCGCACGACAAGACACTGAAGCTTTCTTT
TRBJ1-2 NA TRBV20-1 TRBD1 CSARGQGEIFGYTF TGCAGTGCCCGAGGACAGGGCGAAATTTTTGGCTACACCTTC
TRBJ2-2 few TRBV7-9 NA CASSPLPAGELFF TGTGCCAGCAGCCCACTCCCTGCCGGGGAGCTGTTTTTT
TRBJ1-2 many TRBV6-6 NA CASRYNYGYTF TGTGCCAGCAGGTACAACTATGGCTACACCTTC
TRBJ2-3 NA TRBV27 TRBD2 CASTPGLAGITDTQYF TGTGCCAGCACCCCTGGACTAGCGGGAATCACAGATACGCAGTATTTT
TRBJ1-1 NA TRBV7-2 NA CASSLEWGLNTEAFF TGTGCCAGCAGCTTAGAGTGGGGGTTGAACACTGAAGCTTTCTTT
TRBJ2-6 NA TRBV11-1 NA CASSFSPGAASGANVLTF TGTGCCAGCAGCTTTAGTCCGGGGGCCGCCTCTGGGGCCAACGTCCTGACTTTC
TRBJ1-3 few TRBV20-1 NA CSARAPADSGNTIYF TGCAGTGCTAGAGCCCCGGCGGACTCTGGAAACACCATATATTTT
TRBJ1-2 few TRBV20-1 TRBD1 CSARPVTTGEGYTF TGCAGTGCTAGGCCGGTAACGACAGGGGAAGGCTACACCTTC
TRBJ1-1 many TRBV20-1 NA CSAWPDNEEAEAFF TGCAGTGCTTGGCCGGACAACGAGGAGGCTGAAGCTTTCTTT
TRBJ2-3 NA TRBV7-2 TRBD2 CASSLRDPGLAGEATDTQYF TGTGCCAGCAGCTTGCGTGATCCGGGACTAGCGGGGGAGGCCACAGATACGCAGTATTTT
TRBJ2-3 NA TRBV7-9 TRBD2 CASSLDPTLAMTQYF TGTGCCAGCAGCTTAGACCCCACACTAGCGATGACGCAGTATTTT
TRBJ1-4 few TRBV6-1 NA CASSAGTHNEKLFF TGTGCCAGCAGTGCCGGGACCCATAATGAAAAACTGTTTTTT
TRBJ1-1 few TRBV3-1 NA CASSRASFAGTEAFF TGTGCCAGCAGCCGCGCTTCTTTTGCAGGGACTGAAGCTTTCTTT
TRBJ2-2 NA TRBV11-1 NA CASSFPTGELFF TGTGCCAGCAGCTTCCCTACCGGGGAGCTGTTTTTT
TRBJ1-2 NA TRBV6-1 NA CASRSGQIAYGYTF TGTGCCAGCAGATCCGGACAGATTGCTTATGGCTACACCTTC
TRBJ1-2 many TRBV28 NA CASTETDTYGYTF TGTGCCAGCACCGAAACCGACACCTATGGCTACACCTTC
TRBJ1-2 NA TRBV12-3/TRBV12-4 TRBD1 CASRTGGRGYTF TGTGCCAGCAGGACAGGGGGAAGAGGCTACACCTTC
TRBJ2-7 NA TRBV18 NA CASSPPSKGRGYEQYF TGTGCCAGCTCACCCCCCAGCAAGGGGCGCGGGTACGAGCAGTACTTC
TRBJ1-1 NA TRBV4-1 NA CASSQGGRTMNTEAFF TGCGCCAGCAGCCAGGGGGGACGGACTATGAACACTGAAGCTTTCTTT